The present entry profiles one T cell receptor beta chain with its context. Antigen specificity is unknown. Germline loops: CDR1 MDHEN, CDR2 SYDVKM. The V gene end was trimmed by 7 bases and the J gene end by 4 bases; junction bases not matched to a gene: 12. The CDR3 has 16 residues. The data were obtained in a study of shared clonotypes between healthy human individuals. Study outcomes and limitations: Rarefaction curves obtained for sorted subsets showed sequencing incomplete despite large depth.

Sequenced by immunoSEQ multiplex PCR; TCRdb stores in-frame clones only, minus some. The table shows under 2.5 million clones, with just under 95% occurring only once. Every donor was a Caucasian adult from Nashville, Tennessee. Negatively enriched CD4+ T cells were divided by CD45RA into naive and memory. Sequencing was performed on naive CD4+ T cells from PBMCs. Subset given: CD45RA+ positively selected. The receptor was isolated from a man younger than 35 in good health. Some clones in this sample may be carry-over from other donors' samples. The genes are TRBV28 and TRBJ2-2; TRBD2 matches at 7 bases. The CDR3: CASILGGARGTGELFF. CDR3 coding DNA: TGTGCCAGCATCCTGGGAGGGGCGCGGGGCACCGGGGAGCTGTTTTTT.